This T cell receptor (beta chain) came from a study of Graves' ophthalmopathy and Graves' hyperthyroidism (dated by TCRdb to the late 2010s). Background on the whole study: Peripheral blood was collected at initial diagnosis, prior to any treatment. TCR beta repertoire signatures were used to distinguish Graves' ophthalmopathy from Graves' hyperthyroidism and to predict progression to ophthalmopathy. In total, around 140 blood samples were TCR-sequenced: fewer than 50 ophthalmopathy, over 70 hyperthyroidism and some 17 hyperthyroidism-to-ophthalmopathy patients. To explore V-J signatures that separate ophthalmopathy from hyperthyroidism, a discovery set of around 97 patients was enrolled, consisting of 40 to 45 with ophthalmopathy and some 56 with stable hyperthyroidism. The independent validation cohort included 18 to 20 hyperthyroidism patients plus 17 patients who later progressed from hyperthyroidism to ophthalmopathy. T-cell repertoires of thyroid tissue and blood were compared in five or six hyperthyroidism patients. Following sampling, methimazole starting at 30 mg daily was administered to hyperthyroidism patients, and high-dose intravenous methylprednisolone was administered to ophthalmopathy patients. The 100 discovery patients were divided at random into training and test sets in a 7:3 ratio. What the research found in general, with its limitations: In validation, the model predicted ophthalmopathy progression with about 71% sensitivity and about 73% specificity; approximately 12 predicted patients were CT-confirmed with GO in a median of roughly 6.8 months. No statistical method was used to set the sample size in advance, and the investigators knew which group each participant was assigned to. Most expanded thyroid clonotypes with a frequency above 0.001 also appeared in blood, which suggests that blood repertoires may reflect the immune response in the thyroid. The 13-signature model separated ophthalmopathy from stable hyperthyroidism with approximately 85% sensitivity and approximately 83% specificity in cross-validation, and 80%/75% in the test set.

This clonotype has ten or more counts. Its antigen remains unidentified. Qualities for individual bases were not recorded, and no much larger clone is one base off. Patients with ophthalmopathy had moderately to severely active disease, with a Clinical Activity Score of 3 or more, a NOSPECS grade of 4 or more, and a disease duration of less than 3 months. Patients with other autoimmune diseases, uncontrolled infections, pregnancy or lactation were excluded from the study. Diagnosis was based on clinical symptoms, serum thyroxine, TRAb, thyroid ultrasound and orbital computed tomography. PBMCs were isolated from about 9.1 ml of fresh peripheral blood by Ficoll-Paque density gradient centrifugation. Trizol reagent was used to extract the total RNA, and its quality was then checked on an Agilent 2100 Bioanalyzer. For repertoire sequencing, TCR beta CDR3 regions were amplified from RNA transcripts. The first round was an RT-PCR using HTBI primers with the Qiagen OneStep RT-PCR kit, and this first round was followed by a second-round multiplex PCR, then size selection and purification. The libraries underwent paired-end sequencing with 100 bp reads on an Illumina HiSeq2000. The authors processed their data as follows. SOAPnuke was used to process the reads, throwing out any read that had adapters, had uncalled bases, had a mean Phred below 15, or lacked an exact constant-primer or identifier match. COPE v1.2.5 was used to merge the high-quality paired reads. Each unique nucleotide sequence was treated as a clonotype, and MiTCR v1.1 was used to align the clonotypes to the IMGT TRB V, D and J references. The analysis was limited to V-J combinations with a frequency above 0.0001, which together covered around 99% of the repertoires. A TCR clonal expansion and chaos score per V-J combination was defined as the ratio of F50 clonal expansion to chaos observed in the TCRdist matrix. Welch's t-statistics and random forest were used to reduce the features to approximately 13 V-J combinations, which were then used as input to a naive Bayes classifier. The similarity between thyroid and blood repertoires was quantified using the Morisita-Horn index. The public reads were reanalyzed by TCRdb: fastp trimming at Q25, MiXCR alignment, in-frame beta chains only. Identical CDR3 proteins give one entry, which carries the most common genes and DNA. For this entry, the V and J calls and clone size follow TCRdb and not the study's own pipeline. Recorded for this sample are approximately 480,000 distinct CDR3 sequences; approximately 14% of them occurred a single time. In total, the top ten clones hold 9.8% of the sample.

What was sequenced was blood. The sequence was collected from a woman aged 30 to 39 with Graves' ophthalmopathy. Donor details come from another sample of the same person, matched by shared clones.

The CDR3 region has the sequence CASSTGFGDGYTF. The bases read TGTGCCAGCAGTACAGGGTTTGGGGATGGCTACACCTTC. The chain uses TRBV6-1 and TRBJ1-2; TRBD1 is possibly the D segment (6 matching bases). Taken from cysteine to phenylalanine, the CDR3 has 13 residues. Of all the DNA, just the CDR3 is kept, 39 bases in frame from base 1. The germline V gene provides CDR1 MNHNS and CDR2 SASEGT. V gives up 5 bases and J gives up 6 bases, and the segment between their germline ends measures 13 bases.